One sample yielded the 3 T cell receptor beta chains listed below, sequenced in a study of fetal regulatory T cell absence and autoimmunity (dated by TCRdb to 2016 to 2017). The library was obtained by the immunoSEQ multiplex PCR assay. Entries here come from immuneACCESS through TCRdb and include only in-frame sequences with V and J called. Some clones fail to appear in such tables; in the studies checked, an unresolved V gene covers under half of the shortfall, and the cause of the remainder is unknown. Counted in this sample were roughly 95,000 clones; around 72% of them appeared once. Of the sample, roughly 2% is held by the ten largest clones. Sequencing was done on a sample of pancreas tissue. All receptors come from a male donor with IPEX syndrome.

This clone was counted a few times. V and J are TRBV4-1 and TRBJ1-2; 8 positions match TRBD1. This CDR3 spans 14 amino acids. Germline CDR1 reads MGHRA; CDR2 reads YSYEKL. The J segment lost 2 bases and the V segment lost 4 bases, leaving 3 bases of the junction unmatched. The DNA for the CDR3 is TGCGCCAGCAGCCGCCGGGACAGGAACTATGGCTACACCTTC. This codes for CASSRRDRNYGYTF.

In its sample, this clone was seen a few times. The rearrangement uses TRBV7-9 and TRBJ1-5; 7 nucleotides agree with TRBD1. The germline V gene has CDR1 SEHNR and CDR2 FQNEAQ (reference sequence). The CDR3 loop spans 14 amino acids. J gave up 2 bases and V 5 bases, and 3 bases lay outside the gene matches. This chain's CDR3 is CASSTDRGNQPQHF. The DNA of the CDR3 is TGTGCCAGCAGCACTGACAGGGGCAATCAGCCCCAGCATTTT.

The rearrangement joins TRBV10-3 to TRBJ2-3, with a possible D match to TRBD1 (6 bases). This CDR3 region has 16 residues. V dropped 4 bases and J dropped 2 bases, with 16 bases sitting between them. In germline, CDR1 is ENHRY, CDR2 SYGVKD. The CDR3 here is CAISVEQGTYTDTQYF. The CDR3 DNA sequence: TGTGCCATCAGTGTAGAACAGGGAACTTACACAGATACGCAGTATTTT.